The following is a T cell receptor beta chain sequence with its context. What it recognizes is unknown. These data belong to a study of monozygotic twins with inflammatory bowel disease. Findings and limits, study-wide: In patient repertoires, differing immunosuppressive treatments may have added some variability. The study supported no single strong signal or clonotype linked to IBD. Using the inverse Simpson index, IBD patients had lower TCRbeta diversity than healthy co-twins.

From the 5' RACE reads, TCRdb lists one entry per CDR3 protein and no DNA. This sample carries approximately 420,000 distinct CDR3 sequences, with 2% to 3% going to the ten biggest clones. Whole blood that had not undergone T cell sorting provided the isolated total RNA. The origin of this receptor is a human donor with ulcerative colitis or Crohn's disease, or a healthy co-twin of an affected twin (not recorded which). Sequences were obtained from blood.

CDR3 region: CASRAGLRKNLNYGYTF. V and J are TRBV6-1 and TRBJ1-2. Germline V gene data show CDR1 as MNHNS and CDR2 as SASEGT. The CDR3 is made up of 17 amino acids.